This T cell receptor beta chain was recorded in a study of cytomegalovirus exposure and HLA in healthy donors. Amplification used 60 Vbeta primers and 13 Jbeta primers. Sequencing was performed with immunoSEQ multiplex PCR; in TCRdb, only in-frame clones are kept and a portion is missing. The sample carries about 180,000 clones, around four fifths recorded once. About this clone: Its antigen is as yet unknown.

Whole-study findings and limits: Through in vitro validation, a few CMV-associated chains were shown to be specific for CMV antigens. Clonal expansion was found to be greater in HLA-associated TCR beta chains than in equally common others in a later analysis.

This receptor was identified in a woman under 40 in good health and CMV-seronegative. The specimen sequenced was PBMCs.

The CDR3 here is CASRDVGTVNGYTF. The CDR3 DNA follows: TGTGCCAGCAGGGACGTCGGGACAGTAAATGGCTACACCTTC. This chain uses TRBV6-1 with TRBJ1-2; the match to TRBD1 covers 7 bases. The length of the CDR3 is 14 residues. Per germline, CDR1 MNHNS and CDR2 SASEGT. Unmatched junction bases numbered 10, after V lost 6 bases and J lost 6 bases.